This T cell receptor beta chain was retrieved from a study of blood T cells in healthy people across ages. Roughly 9.8 milliliters of peripheral blood were drawn from each donor. For the second PCR, which ran for roughly 6 to 12 cycles, a sample-barcoded 5' primer and a J-beta primer mix were used. MiXCR was run by TCRdb on the 5' RACE reads, yielding one entry per CDR3 protein. The sample yields 790,000 or so distinct CDR3 sequences, about 42% seen once. Germline V gene data show CDR1 as SNHLY and CDR2 as FYNNEI. The CDR3 length is 16 residues. V was trimmed by 6 bases and J by 0 bases, leaving 15 bases between them.

V is TRBV2 and J is TRBJ2-4, with D unclear. The sequence was collected from a man older than 75 in good health. The material sequenced was blood. For the CDR3, the DNA is TGTGCCAGCAGGGTCGGACGAGCGTTAGCCAAAAACATTCAGTACTTC. It encodes CASRVGRALAKNIQYF.